The clone carrying this T cell receptor (beta chain) was recorded a few times. Clones were read by immunoSEQ multiplex PCR, and TCRdb kept only the in-frame ones, dropping some. The profile shows 650,000 to 950,000 clones, 70% to 90% of them singletons. The data belong to a study of shared T cell receptors in the human thymus. The V gene lost 3 bases and the J gene lost 11 bases, with 25 bases spanning the gap. This CDR3 is built from 16 residues. Germline V gives CDR1 LNHDA, CDR2 SQIVND (reference sequence). Separately, the same data were catalogued under a study of human thymus T cells. This second study notes: Within thymic and blood repertoires, V and J gene usage appeared to be biased. Reports from related research described highly overlapping thymic repertoires among unrelated individuals.

The sequence derives from a girl younger than two with a congenital heart defect. The V call is TRBV19, the J call TRBJ1-1, with a tentative D call TRBD1 (6 bases). The source material was thymocytes. CDR3 coding DNA: TGTGCCAGTAGTATCGTTTGGGGGACGGTCCCGAGGGGGGCTTTCTTT. It is translated as CASSIVWGTVPRGAFF.